This TCR beta chain was captured in a study of blood T cell repertoires in COVID-19. Overall study: Samples taken during acute and convalescent COVID-19 were collected in the United States, Italy and Spain.

Germline trimming cut 7 bases from V and 2 bases from J; bases unmatched to any gene: 7. The CDR3 runs 14 residues. Germline V gene lookup returns CDR1 WSHSY and CDR2 SAAADI. Profiled with immunoSEQ multiplex PCR; TCRdb holds only in-frame clones, not every one. The data hold around 100,000 clones, with 80% to 90% observed a single time. In this sample, this clone turned up a few times. The sequenced sample consisted of peripheral blood. V gene TRBV10-2 combines with J gene TRBJ2-7; 8 bases are shared with TRBD1. The receptor was derived from a woman aged 80 or older with acute or convalescent COVID-19. The CDR3 is CASTNTGGPYEQYF. CDR3 nucleotide sequence: TGCGCCAGCACCAACACAGGGGGGCCCTACGAGCAGTACTTC.